These T cell receptor beta chains were read from a single sample in a study of T cells in localized non-small cell lung cancer. Assay: immunoSEQ multiplex PCR; the TCRdb copy retains only in-frame clones and omits some. The sample contains tens of thousands of clones, roughly 87% of which appear only once. Here the sequenced sample was peripheral blood, taken before any cancer treatment. These receptors came from a man between 40 and 70 years old with stage I squamous cell lung carcinoma. Each CDR3 is given with its conserved first and last residue. Fields, in order: J gene, V gene, CDR3 protein.

TRBJ1-5,TRBV7-2,CASSLVGSNQPQHF
TRBJ2-1,TRBV7-2,CASSLDWSGSYNEQFF
TRBJ1-6,TRBV19,CASSIGPRNSPLHF
TRBJ1-2,TRBV11-2,CASSSAGSGGLYGYTF
TRBJ1-6,TRBV4-3,CASSQEGQGETPLHF
TRBJ2-7,TRBV10-3,CAIGTASYEQYF
TRBJ1-2,TRBV9,CASSVEGHPLYGYTF
TRBJ1-2,TRBV10-3,CAIRGTDGERGYTF
TRBJ2-1,TRBV5-1,CAGAPDPHNEQFF
TRBJ1-1,TRBV28,CASSLIPRGGEAFF
TRBJ2-2,TRBV5-1,CASSLRGPGELFF
TRBJ1-1,TRBV29-1,CSVEGQLGAFF
TRBJ2-6,TRBV4-1,CASSQVEGALGANVLTF
TRBJ1-1,TRBV7-3,CASSYGQRGEAFF
TRBJ2-7,TRBV11-2,CASSTLLPGYSFTFYEQYF
TRBJ1-4,TRBV5-4,CASSYQGATNEKLFF
TRBJ1-1,TRBV6-5,CASSYAGHLMNTEAFF
TRBJ1-5,TRBV2,CASSVNRGSNQPQHF
TRBJ2-5,TRBV6-6,CASSYLTSGEGETQYF
TRBJ1-2,TRBV4-1,CASSQAPYRGPQAYTF
TRBJ2-7,TRBV6-1,CASTPGSYSYEQYF
TRBJ1-5,TRBV6-1,CASSEALLPTRFSNQPQHF
TRBJ1-4,TRBV25-1,CASSESHRDEKLFF
TRBJ2-2,TRBV11-2,CASSLDEDGELFF
TRBJ2-7,TRBV6-1,CASRITTDSYEQYF
TRBJ1-1,TRBV5-1,CASSLVGSEAFF
TRBJ2-1,TRBV19,CASSKQGADNEQFF
TRBJ2-1,TRBV6-6,CASSSLTGNNEQFF
TRBJ1-6,TRBV5-1,CASSTGGGTGVSPLHF
TRBJ2-3,TRBV7-2,CASSLVGAGTTDTQYF
TRBJ1-2,TRBV15,CATSRDRGGYTF
TRBJ1-2,TRBV5-1,CASSLPGNGYTF
TRBJ1-2,TRBV7-9,CASRSWAATNYGYTF
TRBJ2-7,TRBV7-8,CASSLRQGPTYEQYF
TRBJ1-5,TRBV30,CAWSPKGRGSDQPQHF
TRBJ1-3,TRBV6-1,CASKIGREANTIYF
TRBJ1-2,TRBV28,CASSAATYGYTF
TRBJ1-6,TRBV6-5,CASSRRRDTVLLHF
TRBJ2-7,TRBV18,CASRAPTFYEQYF
TRBJ1-1,TRBV10-3,CAICPSRTAENTEAFF
TRBJ2-6,TRBV6-5,CASSQGGLGANVLTF
TRBJ2-3,TRBV27,CASSLWQARTDTQYF
TRBJ2-2,TRBV6-1,CASSVPGTAYTGELFF
TRBJ1-1,TRBV30,CAWRVQGGTEAFF
TRBJ2-3,TRBV4-1,CASSQGRGLVTDTQYF
TRBJ1-5,TRBV6-5,CASSLRWGSNQPQHF
TRBJ1-1,TRBV6-5,CATVMNTEAFF
TRBJ2-7,TRBV6-5,CASSYLAGGPYEQYF
TRBJ1-6,TRBV11-2,CASSQSSYNSPLHF
TRBJ1-5,TRBV18,CASSVQGAGQPQHF
TRBJ2-3,TRBV27,CASSSNTDTQYF
TRBJ2-7,TRBV4-1,CASRTYRDPSYEQYF
TRBJ2-5,TRBV6-1,CASRGHPRGQETQYF
TRBJ1-4,TRBV2,CASSPQGYRLFF